The 14 T cell receptor beta chains given below trace back to one sample, sequenced in a study of T-cell reconstitution after alpha-beta-depleted transplantation in children. The library targeted TCRbeta and was prepared with unique molecular identifiers. TCRdb re-called the PCR reads through MiXCR, storing one row per CDR3 protein. Of 250,000 to 400,000 distinct CDR3 sequences listed, about a quarter are singletons. The starting material was PBMCs, mostly from graft donor cells, obtained 180 days after TCRalphabeta/CD19-depleted stem cell transplant. The receptors originated from a male patient younger than 18 who had a stem cell transplant for acute lymphoblastic leukemia, so the T cells may come from the graft donor.

This clonotype has more than one count but fewer than ten. The chain is built from TRBV5-1 and TRBJ2-1, with D perhaps assigned TRBD1 or TRBD2 (7 bases each). Per germline, CDR1 SGHRS and CDR2 YFSETQ. CDR3 length equals 15 residues. The V and J ends lost 3 bases and 2 bases respectively, with 12 bases between them. CDR3 residues: CASSSGGRAYNEQFF. The CDR3 DNA follows: TGCGCCAGCAGCTCAGGGGGGAGGGCCTACAATGAGCAGTTCTTC. Full variable domain (rest looked up from reference TRBV5-1 and TRBJ2-1): KAGVTQTPRYLIKTRGQQVTLSCSPISGHRSVSWYQQTPGQGLQFLFEYFSETQRNKGNFPGRFSGRQFSNSRSEMNVSTLELGDSALYLCASSSGGRAYNEQFFGPGTRLTVL.

In its sample, this clonotype was seen a few times. The V call is TRBV5-8, the J call TRBJ2-5; D uncertain. CDR3 size: 13 residues. Trimming cost V 5 bases and J 2 bases, with 10 bases left between them. Germline lookup yields CDR1 SGHTS and CDR2 YDEGEE. The CDR3 sequence is CASRVLVQETQYF. The CDR3, as DNA: TGTGCCAGCAGAGTACTGGTTCAAGAGACCCAGTACTTC.

This chain connects TRBV5-1 to TRBJ1-3; unclear D gene. CDR1 and CDR2 (germline): SGHRS, YFSETQ. The CDR3 contains 13 residues. Trimming left V 4 bases short and J 7 bases short, with 12 bases between. The CDR3, as DNA: TGCGCCAGCAGCGCCTCTTTTGTCAACACCATATATTTT. Its translation is CASSASFVNTIYF.

The chain carries TRBV7-6 and TRBJ1-1; unclear D gene. Germline loops: CDR1 SGHVS, CDR2 FNYEAQ. CDR3 length equals 14 residues. V gave up 5 bases and J gave up 2 bases, with 12 bases separating them. The CDR3 reads CASSPFIANTEAFF. CDR3 sequence (DNA): TGTGCCAGCAGCCCTTTCATAGCTAACACTGAAGCTTTCTTT. Full variable domain (rest looked up from reference TRBV7-6 and TRBJ1-1): GAGVSQSPRYKVTKRGQDVALRCDPISGHVSLYWYRQALGQGPEFLTYFNYEAQQDKSGLPNDRFSAERPEGSISTLTIQRTEQRDSAMYRCASSPFIANTEAFFGQGTRLTVV.

V usage is TRBV5-1 and J usage is TRBJ1-6, with a weak D call TRBD1 (5 bases). The CDR3 is 15 residues long. Per the germline V gene, CDR1 is SGHRS and CDR2 is YFSETQ. The V gene lost 0 bases and the J gene lost 6 bases, with 10 bases spanning the gap. CDR3 region: CASSLARAANSPLHF. In DNA, the CDR3 is TGCGCCAGCAGCTTGGCCAGGGCAGCTAATTCACCCCTCCACTTT.

The chain is built from TRBV20-1 and TRBJ2-3; TRBD2 is a possible D gene (6 bases). Germline assignment: CDR1 DFQATT and CDR2 SNEGSKA (reference sequence). CDR3 length: 16 amino acids. Trimming pared 0 bases from V and 3 bases from J, leaving 16 bases between. This CDR3 reads CSARDGPGVVTDTQYF. The DNA for the CDR3 is TGCAGTGCTAGAGATGGACCGGGAGTAGTGACAGATACGCAGTATTTT.

The rearrangement links TRBV20-1 to TRBJ2-7, with 12 bases lining up with TRBD2. CDR1 DFQATT and CDR2 SNEGSKA come from the germline V gene (reference sequence). This CDR3 region has 13 residues. Trimming cost V 6 bases and J 10 bases; bases outside gene matches: 10. For the CDR3, the DNA is TGCAGTGCCAGGACTAGCGGGATAATTCCCCAGTACTTC. Residues: CSARTSGIIPQYF.

This chain uses TRBV27 with TRBJ2-7, with D tentatively TRBD1 or TRBD2 (6 bases each). The CDR3 loop spans 14 amino acids. Germline V gene sequence: CDR1 MNHEY, CDR2 SMNVEV (reference sequence). V gave up 2 bases and J gave up 6 bases, with 14 bases separating them. CDR3 sequence: CASSLKGRGLEQYF. DNA of the CDR3: TGTGCCAGCAGTTTAAAAGGCAGGGGACTCGAGCAGTACTTC.

The table lists this clonotype with a few counts. V usage is TRBV12-3 or TRBV12-4 and J usage is TRBJ2-2, with D unclear. V lost 2 bases and J 9 bases, leaving 7 bases between the germline ends. CDR3 length equals 12 residues. The CDR3 loop reads CASSLRLRELFF. CDR3 sequence (DNA): TGTGCCAGCAGTTTAAGGCTTAGGGAGCTGTTTTTT.

There are many counts of this clonotype. The CDR3 region is CSARGPLAKNIQYF. The CDR3 region has the DNA TGCAGTGCTAGAGGACCGTTAGCCAAAAACATTCAGTACTTC. This chain links TRBV20-1 with TRBJ2-4, with unresolved D. The CDR3 spans 14 residues. V gave up 1 base and J gave up 0 bases, with 7 bases separating them. Germline assignment: CDR1 DFQATT and CDR2 SNEGSKA (reference sequence).

The chain's CDR3 is CSVEAGPLYEQYF. The CDR3 DNA is TGCAGCGTTGAGGCAGGACCCCTCTACGAGCAGTACTTC. This sequence joins TRBV29-1 and TRBJ2-7, with D uncertain. This CDR3 region has 13 residues. The germline gives CDR1 SQVTM, CDR2 ANQGSEA. Trimming cost V 3 bases and J 3 bases, with 12 bases left between them.

This clonotype was observed a handful of times. CDR3 region: CASVSQDYGYTF. CDR3 bases: TGCGCCAGCGTTTCTCAGGACTATGGCTACACCTTC. The chain carries TRBV5-1 and TRBJ1-2; D is ambiguous. The germline V gene has CDR1 SGHRS and CDR2 YFSETQ. Between the trimmed V and J ends, which lost 7 bases and 3 bases, there was a span of 10 bases. This CDR3 spans 12 amino acids.

V gene TRBV7-2 combines with J gene TRBJ1-5, with D possibly being TRBD1 (5 bases). Germline V gene sequence: CDR1 SGHTA, CDR2 FQGNSA. The CDR3 has 15 amino acids. The V gene lost 3 bases and the J gene lost 4 bases, with 13 bases spanning the gap. The CDR3 sequence: CASSLRGAGNQPQHF. As DNA, the CDR3 is TGTGCCAGCAGCTTGAGAGGGGCGGGAAATCAGCCCCAGCATTTT.

The genes are TRBV15 and TRBJ2-7, with D hard to call. V lost 4 bases to trimming and J lost 3 bases, with 10 bases between them. This CDR3 is built from 13 residues. Germline CDR1 reads LNHNV; CDR2 reads YYDKDF (reference sequence). The CDR3 nucleotides are TGTGCCACCAGCACCATGGACCTCTACGAGCAGTACTTC. As protein: CATSTMDLYEQYF.